This TCR beta chain is from a study of regulatory T cells in long-lasting Graves disease. Turning to the study itself: Antithyroid drug intake by newly diagnosed Graves' patients had lasted under 3 months. Points from the study as a whole: The number of shared public clonotypes was higher in persistent patients (2,741) than new patients (roughly 970).

Notes on this clonotype: What it recognizes is unknown.

Germline loops: CDR1 ENHRY, CDR2 SYGVKD. V lost 0 bases and J 0 bases, leaving 9 bases between the germline ends. The CDR3 is 16 residues long. Investigators prepared the TCR beta libraries by applying iRepertoire HTBI primers and Arm-PCR of CDR3 regions. TCRdb called the multiplex PCR reads again in MiXCR, with one record for every CDR3 protein. The sample lists hundreds of thousands of distinct CDR3 sequences; about 16% were seen once. Time point reported: newly diagnosed GD, antithyroid drugs for less than 3 months. Following extraction of RNA from PBMCs, that RNA was used to make the TCR library. The data were also submitted as part of a second study, on T cells in Graves' hyperthyroidism and ophthalmopathy.

The clonotype was recovered from a man aged 18 to 29 with Graves disease. The sample was peripheral blood mononuclear cells (PBMCs), taken at new diagnosis, from a patient treated with antithyroid drugs. The chain links TRBV10-3 to TRBJ2-1; D is ambiguous. In nucleotides, the CDR3 is TGTGCCATCAGTGAGTCTCTCGGATTCTCCTACAATGAGCAGTTCTTC. Translating gives CAISESLGFSYNEQFF.